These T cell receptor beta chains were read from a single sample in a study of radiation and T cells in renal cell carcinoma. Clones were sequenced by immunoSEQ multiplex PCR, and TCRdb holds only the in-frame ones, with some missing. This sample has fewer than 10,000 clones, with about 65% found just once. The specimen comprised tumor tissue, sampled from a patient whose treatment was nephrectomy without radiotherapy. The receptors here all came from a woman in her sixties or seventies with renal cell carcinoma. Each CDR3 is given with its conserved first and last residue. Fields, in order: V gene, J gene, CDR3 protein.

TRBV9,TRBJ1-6,CASSPSWSALNSPLHF
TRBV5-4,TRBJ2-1,CAIPLRGGGRDEQFF
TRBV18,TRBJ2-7,CASSPEAPGAGEQYF
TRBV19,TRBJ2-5,CASSITGMGQETQYF
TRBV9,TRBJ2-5,CASSPRTMAGETQYF
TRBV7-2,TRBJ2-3,CASSLGSGGGDTQYF
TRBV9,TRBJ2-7,CASSLGPSSYEQYF
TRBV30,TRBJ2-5,CAWKRRGGETQYF
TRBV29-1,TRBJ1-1,CSGLEREAFF
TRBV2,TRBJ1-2,CASSTSGGSYGYTF
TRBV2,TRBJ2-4,CASSGRTDIQYF
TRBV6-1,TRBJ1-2,CASSGPTGAPFIYGYTF
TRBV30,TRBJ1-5,CAWSPNLEQPQHF
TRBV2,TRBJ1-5,CASSEGQLNQPQHF
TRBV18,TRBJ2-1,CASSPDRGYNEQFF
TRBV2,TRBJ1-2,CASSGTRSNYGYTF
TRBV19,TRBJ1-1,CASSLSPRSGTEAFF
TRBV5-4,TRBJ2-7,CASSPSPGDYEQYF
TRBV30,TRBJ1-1,CAWRDYQGTEAFF
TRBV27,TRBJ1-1,CASSWTGGFGAFF
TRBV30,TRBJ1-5,CAWSVDENQPQHF
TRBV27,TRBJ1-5,CASSPNYSNQPQHF
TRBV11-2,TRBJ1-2,CASSLTDIGGYTF
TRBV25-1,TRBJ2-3,CASSEGRGSTDTQYF
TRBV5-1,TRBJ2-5,CASSLATGSGTQYF
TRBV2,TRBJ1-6,CASSEIRGGNSPLHF
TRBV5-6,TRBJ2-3,CASSPAASDTQYF
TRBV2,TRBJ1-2,CASSPRGGNDYGYTF
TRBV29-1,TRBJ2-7,CSVESAEKAYEQYF
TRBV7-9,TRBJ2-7,CATGAGFEQYF
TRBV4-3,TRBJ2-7,CASSQDFGVNEQYF
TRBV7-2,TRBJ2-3,CASSELPGLAGTDTQYF
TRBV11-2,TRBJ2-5,CASSTTELGGAWKTQYF
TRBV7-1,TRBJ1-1,CASSPGQGQEAFF
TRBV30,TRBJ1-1,CAGVGTGIGGAFF
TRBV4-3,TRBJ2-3,CASSQAKLTDTQYF
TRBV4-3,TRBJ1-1,CASSQGWGTEAFF
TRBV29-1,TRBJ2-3,CSTGYPQGRTDTQYF
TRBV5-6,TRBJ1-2,CASSPGRSYGYTF
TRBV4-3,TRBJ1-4,CASSQEAGRGELFF